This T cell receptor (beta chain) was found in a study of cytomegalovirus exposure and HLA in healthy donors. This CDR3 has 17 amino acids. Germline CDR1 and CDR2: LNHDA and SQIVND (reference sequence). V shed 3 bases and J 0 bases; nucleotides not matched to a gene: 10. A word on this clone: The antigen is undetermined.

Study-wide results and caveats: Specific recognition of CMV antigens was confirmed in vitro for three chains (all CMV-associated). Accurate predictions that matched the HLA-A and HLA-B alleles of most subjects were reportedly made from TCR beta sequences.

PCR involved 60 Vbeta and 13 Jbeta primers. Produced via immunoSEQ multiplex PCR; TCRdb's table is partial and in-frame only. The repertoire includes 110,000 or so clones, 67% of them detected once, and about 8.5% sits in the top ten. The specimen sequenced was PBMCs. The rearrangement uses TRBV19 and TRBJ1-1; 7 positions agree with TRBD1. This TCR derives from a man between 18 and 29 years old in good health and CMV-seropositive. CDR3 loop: CASSIYGQGDLNTEAFF. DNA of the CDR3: TGTGCCAGTAGTATTTATGGGCAGGGGGACCTGAACACTGAAGCTTTCTTT.